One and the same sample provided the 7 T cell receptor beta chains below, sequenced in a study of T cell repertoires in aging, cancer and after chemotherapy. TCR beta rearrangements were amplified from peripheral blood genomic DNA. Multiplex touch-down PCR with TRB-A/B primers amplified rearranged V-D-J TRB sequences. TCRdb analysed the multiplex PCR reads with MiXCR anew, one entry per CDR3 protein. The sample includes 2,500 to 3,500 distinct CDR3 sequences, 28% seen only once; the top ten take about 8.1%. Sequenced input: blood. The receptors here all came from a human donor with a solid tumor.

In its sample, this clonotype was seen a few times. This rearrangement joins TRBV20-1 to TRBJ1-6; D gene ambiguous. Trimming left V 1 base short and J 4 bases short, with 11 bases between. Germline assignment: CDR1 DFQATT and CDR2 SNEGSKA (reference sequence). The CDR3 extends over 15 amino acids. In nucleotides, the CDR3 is TGCAGTGCTAGAGTGGGTCAGCTTTATAATTCACCCCTCCACTTT. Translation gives CSARVGQLYNSPLHF.

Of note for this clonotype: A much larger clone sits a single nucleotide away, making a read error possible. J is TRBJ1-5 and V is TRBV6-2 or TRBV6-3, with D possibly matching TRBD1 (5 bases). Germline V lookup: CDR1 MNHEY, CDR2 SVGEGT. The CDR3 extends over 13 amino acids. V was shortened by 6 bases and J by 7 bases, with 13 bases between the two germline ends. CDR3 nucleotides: TGTGCCAGCAGGCAGGGCGGGGAACAGCCCCAGCATTTT. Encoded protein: CASRQGGEQPQHF.

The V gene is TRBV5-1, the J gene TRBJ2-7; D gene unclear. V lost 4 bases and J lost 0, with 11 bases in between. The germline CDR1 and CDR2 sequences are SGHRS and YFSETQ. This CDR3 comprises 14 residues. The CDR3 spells CASSLTPSSYEQYF. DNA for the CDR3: TGCGCCAGCAGCCTTACCCCGAGCTCCTACGAGCAGTACTTC.

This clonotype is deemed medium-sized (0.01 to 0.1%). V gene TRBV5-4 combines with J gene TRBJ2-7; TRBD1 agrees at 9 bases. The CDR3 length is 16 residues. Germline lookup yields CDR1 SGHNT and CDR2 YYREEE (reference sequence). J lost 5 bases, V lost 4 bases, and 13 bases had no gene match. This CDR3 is CASSPVARTGEDEQYF. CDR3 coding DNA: TGTGCCAGCAGCCCAGTGGCAAGGACAGGGGAGGACGAGCAGTACTTC.

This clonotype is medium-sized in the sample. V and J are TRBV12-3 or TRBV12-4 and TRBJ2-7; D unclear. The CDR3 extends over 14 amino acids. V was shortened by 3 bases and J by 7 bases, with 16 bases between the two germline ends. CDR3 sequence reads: CASSFSGKHGEQYF. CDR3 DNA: TGTGCCAGCAGTTTTTCAGGAAAACATGGGGAGCAGTACTTC.

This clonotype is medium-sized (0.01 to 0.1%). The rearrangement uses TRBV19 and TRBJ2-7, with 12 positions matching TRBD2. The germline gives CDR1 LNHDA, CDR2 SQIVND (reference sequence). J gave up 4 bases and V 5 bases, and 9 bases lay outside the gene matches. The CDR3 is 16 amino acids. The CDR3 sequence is CASSFRTSGNWYEQYF. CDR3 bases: TGTGCCAGTAGTTTTCGGACTAGCGGGAACTGGTACGAGCAGTACTTC.

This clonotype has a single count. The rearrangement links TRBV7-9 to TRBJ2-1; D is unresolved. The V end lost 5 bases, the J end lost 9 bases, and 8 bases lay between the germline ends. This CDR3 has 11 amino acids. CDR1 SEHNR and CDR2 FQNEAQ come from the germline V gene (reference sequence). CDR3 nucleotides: TGTGCCAGCAGCGTAGGACCTGAGCAGTTCTTC. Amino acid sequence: CASSVGPEQFF.